This TCR beta chain was found in a study of T cell changes during pregnancy in multiple sclerosis. Here immunoSEQ multiplex PCR was the method, and the copy in TCRdb shows in-frame clones only, minus some. Of tens of thousands of clones listed, around 90% are singletons. This clone was detected only once. CDR3 size: 15 residues. CDR1 is SNHLY and CDR2 is FYNNEI in the germline V gene. V was pared by 6 bases and J by 9 bases, with 9 bases of the junction left unmatched. The receptor comes from a female donor with multiple sclerosis, enrolled in a pregnancy study. The chain links TRBV2 to TRBJ2-1; 12 bases are shared with TRBD2. The sample in question was peripheral blood, obtained in the third trimester of pregnancy. CDR3: CASRELAGGLGEQFF. The CDR3 nucleotides are TGTGCCAGCAGAGAACTAGCGGGGGGCCTAGGTGAGCAGTTCTTC. Filled out from reference TRBV2 and TRBJ2-1, the complete variable domain reads EPEVTQTPSHQVTQMGQEVILRCVPISNHLYFYWYRQILGQKVEFLVSFYNNEISEKSEIFDDQFSVERPDGSNFTLKIRSTKLEDSAMYFCASRELAGGLGEQFFGPGTRLTVL.